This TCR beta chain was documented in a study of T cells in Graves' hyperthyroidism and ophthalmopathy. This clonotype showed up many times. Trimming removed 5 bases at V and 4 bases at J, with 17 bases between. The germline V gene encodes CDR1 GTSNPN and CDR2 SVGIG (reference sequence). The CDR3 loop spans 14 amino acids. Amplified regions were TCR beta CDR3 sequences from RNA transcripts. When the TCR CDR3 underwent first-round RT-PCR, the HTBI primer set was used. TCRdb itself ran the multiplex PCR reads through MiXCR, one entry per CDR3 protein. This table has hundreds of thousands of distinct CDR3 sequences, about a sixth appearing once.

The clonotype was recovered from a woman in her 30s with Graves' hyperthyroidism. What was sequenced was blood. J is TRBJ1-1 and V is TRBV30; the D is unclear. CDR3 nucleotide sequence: TGTGCCTGGGACATCGGAGGGTTTACCACTGAAGCTTTCTTT. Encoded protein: CAWDIGGFTTEAFF.